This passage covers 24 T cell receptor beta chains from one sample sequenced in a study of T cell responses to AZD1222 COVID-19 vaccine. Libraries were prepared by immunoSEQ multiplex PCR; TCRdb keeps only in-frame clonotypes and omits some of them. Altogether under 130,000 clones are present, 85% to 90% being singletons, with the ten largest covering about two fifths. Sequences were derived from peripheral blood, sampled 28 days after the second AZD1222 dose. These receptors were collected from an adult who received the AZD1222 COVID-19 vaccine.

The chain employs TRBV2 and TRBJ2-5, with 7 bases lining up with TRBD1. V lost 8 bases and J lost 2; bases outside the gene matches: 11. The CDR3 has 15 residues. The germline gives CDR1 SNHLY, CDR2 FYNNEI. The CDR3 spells CASGGAGGIQETQYF. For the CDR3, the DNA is TGTGCCAGCGGAGGAGCAGGGGGTATTCAAGAGACCCAGTACTTC.

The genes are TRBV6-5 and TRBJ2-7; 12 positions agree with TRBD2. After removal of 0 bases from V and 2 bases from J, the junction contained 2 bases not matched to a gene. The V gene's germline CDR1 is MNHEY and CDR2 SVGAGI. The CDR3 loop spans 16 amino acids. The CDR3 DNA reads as TGTGCCAGCAGTTACTCGACTAGCGGGGGAACCTACGAGCAGTACTTC. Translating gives CASSYSTSGGTYEQYF.

The CDR3 protein is CASRQGQGKTEAFF. The CDR3 coding sequence is TGTGCCAGCAGACAAGGACAGGGGAAAACTGAAGCTTTCTTT. The rearrangement links TRBV5-4 to TRBJ1-1; TRBD1 matches 9 bases. V lost 5 bases to trimming and J lost 5 bases; unmatched junction nucleotides: 7. This CDR3 is built from 14 residues. Germline CDR1 and CDR2: SGHNT and YYREEE (reference sequence).

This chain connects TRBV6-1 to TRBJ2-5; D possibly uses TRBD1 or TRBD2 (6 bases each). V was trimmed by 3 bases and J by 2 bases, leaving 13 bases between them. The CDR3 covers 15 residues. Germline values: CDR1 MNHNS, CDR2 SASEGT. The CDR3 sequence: CASSDGGTIQETQYF. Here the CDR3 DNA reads TGTGCCAGCAGTGATGGGGGGACAATTCAAGAGACCCAGTACTTC.

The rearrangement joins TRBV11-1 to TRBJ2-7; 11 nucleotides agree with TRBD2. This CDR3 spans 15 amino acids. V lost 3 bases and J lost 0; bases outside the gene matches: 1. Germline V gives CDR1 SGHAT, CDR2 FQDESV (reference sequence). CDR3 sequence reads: CASSLTSGISYEQYF. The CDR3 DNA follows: TGTGCCAGCAGCTTGACTAGCGGGATCTCCTACGAGCAGTACTTC.

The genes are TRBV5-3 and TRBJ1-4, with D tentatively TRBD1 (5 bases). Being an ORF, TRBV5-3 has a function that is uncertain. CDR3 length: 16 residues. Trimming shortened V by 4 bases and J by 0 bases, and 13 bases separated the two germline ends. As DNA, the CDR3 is TGTGCCAGAAGCACCGCGGGGCGACCAACTAATGAAAAACTGTTTTTT. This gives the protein CARSTAGRPTNEKLFF.

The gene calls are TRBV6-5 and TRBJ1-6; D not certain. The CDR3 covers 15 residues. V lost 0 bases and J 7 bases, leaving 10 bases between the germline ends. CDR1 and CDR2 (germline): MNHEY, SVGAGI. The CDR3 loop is CASSYSWGENSPLHF. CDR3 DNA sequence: TGTGCCAGCAGTTACTCGTGGGGAGAGAATTCACCCCTCCACTTT.

This CDR3 is CASSSRTVRTDTQYF. Here the CDR3 DNA reads TGTGCCAGCAGTTCCCGGACAGTCCGCACAGATACGCAGTATTTT. The J gene is TRBJ2-3, the V gene TRBV27; tentative D call: TRBD1 (6 bases). V lost 4 bases and J 1 base, leaving 12 bases between the germline ends. The CDR3 sequence is 15 residues long. CDR1 MNHEY and CDR2 SMNVEV come from the germline V gene (reference sequence).

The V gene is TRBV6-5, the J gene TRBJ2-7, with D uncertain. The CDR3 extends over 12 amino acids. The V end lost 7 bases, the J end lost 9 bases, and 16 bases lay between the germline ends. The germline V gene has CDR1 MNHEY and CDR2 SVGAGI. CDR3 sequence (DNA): TGTGCCAGCAATATGGGCGACTCCTGGCAGTACTTC. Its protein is CASNMGDSWQYF.

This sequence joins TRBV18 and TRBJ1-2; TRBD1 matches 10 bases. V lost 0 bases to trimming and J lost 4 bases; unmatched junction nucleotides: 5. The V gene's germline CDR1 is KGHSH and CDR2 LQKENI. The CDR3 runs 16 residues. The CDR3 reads CASSPPDRGFGYGYTF. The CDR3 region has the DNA TGTGCCAGCTCACCACCGGACAGGGGGTTCGGCTATGGCTACACCTTC.

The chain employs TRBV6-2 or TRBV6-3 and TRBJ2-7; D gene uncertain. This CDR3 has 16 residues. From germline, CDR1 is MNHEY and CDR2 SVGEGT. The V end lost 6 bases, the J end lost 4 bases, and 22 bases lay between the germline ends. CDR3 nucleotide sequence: TGTGCCAGCAGCCCTCTGTTCTACAAACAAGAGTACGAGCAGTACTTC. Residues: CASSPLFYKQEYEQYF.

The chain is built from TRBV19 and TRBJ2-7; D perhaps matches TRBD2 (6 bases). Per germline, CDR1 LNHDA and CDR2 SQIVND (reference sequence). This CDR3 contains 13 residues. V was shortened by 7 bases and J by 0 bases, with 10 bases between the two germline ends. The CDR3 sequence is CASTGDSSYEQYF. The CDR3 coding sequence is TGTGCCAGTACCGGGGACTCCTCCTACGAGCAGTACTTC.

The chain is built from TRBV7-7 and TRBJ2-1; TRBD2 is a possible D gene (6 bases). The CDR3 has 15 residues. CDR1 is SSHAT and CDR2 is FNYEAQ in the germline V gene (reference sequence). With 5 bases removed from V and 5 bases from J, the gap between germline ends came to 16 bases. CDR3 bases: TGTGCCAGCAGCGCGGGGCTAGCGAGGCACAATGAGCAGTTCTTC. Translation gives CASSAGLARHNEQFF.

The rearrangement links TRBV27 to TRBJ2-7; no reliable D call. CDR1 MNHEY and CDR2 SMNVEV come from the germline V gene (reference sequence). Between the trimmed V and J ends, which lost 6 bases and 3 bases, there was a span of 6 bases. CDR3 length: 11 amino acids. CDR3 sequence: CASRLHYEQYF. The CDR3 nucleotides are TGTGCCAGCAGGTTGCACTACGAGCAGTACTTC.

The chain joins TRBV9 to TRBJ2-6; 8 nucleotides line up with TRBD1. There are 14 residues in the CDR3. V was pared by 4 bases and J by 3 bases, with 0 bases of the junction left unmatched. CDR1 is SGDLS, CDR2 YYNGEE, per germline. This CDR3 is CASSTGGGANVLTF. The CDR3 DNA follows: TGTGCCAGCAGCACAGGGGGTGGGGCCAACGTCCTGACTTTC.

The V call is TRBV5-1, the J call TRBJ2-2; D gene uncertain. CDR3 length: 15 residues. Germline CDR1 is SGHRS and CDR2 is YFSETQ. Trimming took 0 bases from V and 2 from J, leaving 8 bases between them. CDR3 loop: CASSLGTANTGELFF. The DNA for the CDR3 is TGCGCCAGCAGCTTGGGAACAGCCAACACCGGGGAGCTGTTTTTT.

The CDR3 DNA follows: TGTGCCAGCTCACCACTTGGAGGCAACTACGAGCAGTACTTC. It specifies CASSPLGGNYEQYF. The chain joins TRBV18 to TRBJ2-7; D may be TRBD2 (5 bases). This CDR3 spans 14 amino acids. CDR1 and CDR2 from the germline V gene are KGHSH and LQKENI. Trimming cost V 1 base and J 3 bases, with 10 bases left between them.

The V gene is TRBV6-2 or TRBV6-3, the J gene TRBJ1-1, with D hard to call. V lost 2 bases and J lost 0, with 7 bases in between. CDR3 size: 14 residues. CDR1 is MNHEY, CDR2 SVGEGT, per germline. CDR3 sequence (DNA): TGTGCCAGCAGTTACATATTTGTGAACACTGAAGCTTTCTTT. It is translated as CASSYIFVNTEAFF.

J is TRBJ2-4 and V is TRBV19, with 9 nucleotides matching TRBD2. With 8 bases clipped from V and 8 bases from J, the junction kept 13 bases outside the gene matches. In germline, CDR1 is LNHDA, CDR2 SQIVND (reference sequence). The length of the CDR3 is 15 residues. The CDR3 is CASRDPGTSRDIQYF. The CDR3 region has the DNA TGTGCCAGTCGTGACCCGGGGACTAGCCGAGACATTCAGTACTTC.

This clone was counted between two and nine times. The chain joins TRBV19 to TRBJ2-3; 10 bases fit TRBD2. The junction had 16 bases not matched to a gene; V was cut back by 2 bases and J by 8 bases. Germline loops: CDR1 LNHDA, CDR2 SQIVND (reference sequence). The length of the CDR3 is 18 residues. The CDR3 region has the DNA TGTGCCAGTAGTATACAGGCTAGCGGGAGCCCCGGGGGGTCTACGCAGTATTTT. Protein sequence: CASSIQASGSPGGSTQYF.

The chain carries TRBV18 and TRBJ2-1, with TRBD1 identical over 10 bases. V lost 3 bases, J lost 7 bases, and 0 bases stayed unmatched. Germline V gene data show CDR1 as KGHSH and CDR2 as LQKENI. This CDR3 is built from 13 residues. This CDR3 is CASSPGQGNEQFF. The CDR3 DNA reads TGTGCCAGCTCACCGGGACAGGGGAATGAGCAGTTCTTC.

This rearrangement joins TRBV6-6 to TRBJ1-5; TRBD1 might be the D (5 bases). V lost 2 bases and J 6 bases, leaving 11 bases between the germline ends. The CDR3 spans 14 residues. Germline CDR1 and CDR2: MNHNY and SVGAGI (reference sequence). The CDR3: CASSYAPRGQPQHF. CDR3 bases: TGTGCCAGCAGTTACGCTCCGAGGGGTCAGCCCCAGCATTTT.

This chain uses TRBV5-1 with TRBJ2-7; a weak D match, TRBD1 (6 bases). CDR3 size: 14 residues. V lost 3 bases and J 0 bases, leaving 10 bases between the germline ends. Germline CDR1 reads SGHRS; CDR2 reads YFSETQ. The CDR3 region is CASSSQDSSYEQYF. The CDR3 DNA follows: TGCGCCAGCAGCTCTCAGGACAGCTCCTACGAGCAGTACTTC.

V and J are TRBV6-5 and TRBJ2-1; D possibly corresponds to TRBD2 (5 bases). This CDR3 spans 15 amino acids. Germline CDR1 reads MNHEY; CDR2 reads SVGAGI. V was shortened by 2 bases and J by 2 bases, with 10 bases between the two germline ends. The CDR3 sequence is CASSYRTATYNEQFF. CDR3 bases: TGTGCCAGCAGTTACCGGACTGCGACCTACAATGAGCAGTTCTTC.